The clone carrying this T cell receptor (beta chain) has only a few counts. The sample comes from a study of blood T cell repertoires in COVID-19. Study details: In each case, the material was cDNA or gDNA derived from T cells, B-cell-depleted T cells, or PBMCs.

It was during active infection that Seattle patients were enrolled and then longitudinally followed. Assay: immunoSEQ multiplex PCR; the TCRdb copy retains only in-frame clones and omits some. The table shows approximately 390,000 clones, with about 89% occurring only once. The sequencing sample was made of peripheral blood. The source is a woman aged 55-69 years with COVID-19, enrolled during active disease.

The CDR3 protein is CASSLADITLTDTQYF. As DNA, the CDR3 is TGTGCCAGCAGCTTGGCGGACATTACCCTCACAGATACGCAGTATTTT. The chain links TRBV5-5 to TRBJ2-3; weak D call: TRBD1 (5 bases). Germline V gene sequence: CDR1 SGHKS, CDR2 YYEKEE (reference sequence). The CDR3 sequence is 16 residues long. The germline V and J ends were trimmed by 0 bases and 2 bases, with 13 bases remaining between them.